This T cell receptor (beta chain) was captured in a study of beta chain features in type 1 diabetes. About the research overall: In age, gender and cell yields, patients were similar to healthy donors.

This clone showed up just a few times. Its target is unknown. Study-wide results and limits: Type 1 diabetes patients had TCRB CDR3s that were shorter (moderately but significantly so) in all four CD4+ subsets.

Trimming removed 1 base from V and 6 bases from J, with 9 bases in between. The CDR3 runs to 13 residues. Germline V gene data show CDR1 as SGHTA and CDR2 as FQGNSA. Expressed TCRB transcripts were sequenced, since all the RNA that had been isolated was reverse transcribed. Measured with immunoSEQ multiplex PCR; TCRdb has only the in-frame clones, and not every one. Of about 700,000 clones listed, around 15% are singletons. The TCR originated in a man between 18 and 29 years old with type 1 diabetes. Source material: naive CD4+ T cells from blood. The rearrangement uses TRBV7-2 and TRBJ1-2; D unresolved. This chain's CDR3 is CASSLGTRDGYTF. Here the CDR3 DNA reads TGTGCCAGCAGCTTAGGTACAAGGGATGGCTACACCTTC.